The T cell receptor beta chain described here comes from a study of blood T cell repertoires in COVID-19. Study-wide context: PBMCs, B-cell-depleted T cells, or T cells provided the cDNA or gDNA that made up the material.

Germline CDR1 reads SGHRS; CDR2 reads YFSETQ. The CDR3 is 16 amino acids. Trimming cost V 0 bases and J 1 base, with 11 bases left between them. Assay: immunoSEQ multiplex PCR; the TCRdb copy retains only in-frame clones and omits some. The sample consists of about 160,000 clones, about four fifths of them appearing once. This clone was found once. Sequenced material: peripheral blood. The V and J genes are TRBV5-1 and TRBJ1-3, with D possibly TRBD1 on 6 matching bases. The clonotype was recovered from a woman between 55 and 75 years old with COVID-19, enrolled during active disease. The CDR3 sequence: CASSLAGAASGNTIYF. CDR3 bases: TGCGCCAGCAGCTTGGCAGGGGCAGCTTCTGGAAACACCATATATTTT.